This entry is about one TCR beta chain. Its specific antigen is unknown. Base-call qualities are not available, and no considerably larger clone is one nucleotide away. The CDR3 regions of human TCRbeta chains were analyzed by immunosequencing. The authors' analysis ran thus. TCRs in the repertoires were matched against a reference library of SARS-CoV-2-specific TCRs that had been generated with the MIRA antigen-specificity platform. Breadth was defined as the fraction of unique TCRs that were SARS-CoV-2-associated, and depth was defined as the fraction of total T cells that were SARS-CoV-2-associated. Using the MIRA data, every spike-specific TCR was mapped to the spike region that the TCR reacted to and assigned to either a CD4 or a CD8 class. Log10-transformed breadth and depth values were compared by one-way ANOVA with Sidak's multiple comparisons tests. Not all clones reach the TCRdb copy of this immuneACCESS table, which keeps in-frame sequences only. Checked studies attribute under half of the gap to unresolved V genes and leave the rest unexplained. D and trimming were read from the DNA, whereas the V and J calls and clone size are those reported in that table. Present in this sample are over 90,000 clones, 88% of which were seen just once. Clones ranked in the top ten supply 20% to 25% of the sample.

What this sample's time point label stands for: baseline before first vaccination. The vaccinee samples were drawn from two UK trials, COV001 and COV002, one of which was a single-blind randomized controlled phase 2/3 trial testing AZD1222 (ChAdOx1 nCoV-19) in healthy adults. For TCRbeta chain sequencing, PBMC samples were collected from trial participants at day 0 and at day 28 after the second dose. These data belong to a study of T cell responses to AZD1222 COVID-19 vaccine (dated by TCRdb to the early 2020s). Study-wide context: AZD1222 recipients given second doses at about 4 weeks or at about 12 weeks were pooled, since spike-specific TCR depth and breadth were not found to differ between the two schedules. A total of more than 230 trial participants underwent TCR sequencing, of whom 200 to 220 had received two doses of AZD1222 and about 26 had received two doses of the MenACWY control vaccine. Trial participants were enrolled by age into 18-55, 56-69 and 70-plus year subgroups, with around 150, 28 and 57 TCR-sequenced participants respectively. The paper as a whole reports these results and caveats: Because no samples from the day 14 peak response were available, repertoires could be characterized only after the peak T cell response. Participants were mostly white British, with more females than males. The authors suggested clonal diversity may have been underestimated. Only five to seven AZD1222 recipients were SARS-CoV-2 seropositive at baseline, limiting conclusions about previously exposed vaccinees. The whole spike protein was spanned by vaccine-associated CD4 TCRs, and dominant responses were seen in regions 160-218 and 743-854. Reportedly, close to half of the unique spike-specific TCRs recognized epitopes lying outside the regions that are mutated in the B.1.351 and B.1.1.7 variants. In the small 56-69-year group, the increase in depth fell short of significance, most likely because of low power. A significant rise in spike-specific TCR breadth and depth was observed after two AZD1222 doses relative to day 0 and relative to MenACWY recipients.

Material: peripheral blood, obtained on day 0 of AZD1222 vaccination. This clonotype was sampled from an adult in good health.

The CDR3 region: CASSQGTSGTWEEQYF. The DNA sequence follows: TGCGCCAGCAGCCAAGGAACTAGCGGGACTTGGGAGGAGCAGTACTTC. The rearrangement combines TRBV4-1 with TRBJ2-7; 10 middle bases align to TRBD2. V loses 1 base at its end and J loses 7 bases; junction bases beyond the gene matches: 10. The CDR3, from cysteine to phenylalanine, totals 16 residues. Only CDR3 DNA is held: 48 bases, read in frame from base 1. CDR1 MGHRA and CDR2 YSYEKL were looked up in the germline V gene.